One and the same sample provided the 3 T cell receptor beta chains below, sequenced in a study of CDR3 diversity in severe acne. Using its own MiXCR run on the PCR reads, TCRdb lists one record per CDR3 protein. The sample holds around 100,000 distinct CDR3 sequences; about half are singletons and the top ten take over 10%. Sequencing was carried out using blood. The source is a male donor with acne.

The chain uses TRBV15 and TRBJ2-3; 7 bases align to TRBD1. The junction had 11 bases not matched to a gene; V was cut back by 2 bases and J by 0 bases. CDR1 is LNHNV and CDR2 is YYDKDF in the germline V gene (reference sequence). The CDR3 runs to 18 residues. In DNA form, the CDR3 reads TGTGCCACCAGCAGAAGACAGGGAACGGGTATGAGCACAGATACGCAGTATTTT. Translated, it gives CATSRRQGTGMSTDTQYF.

By share, this clonotype counts as hyperexpanded. The chain links TRBV2 to TRBJ2-3; 8 positions agree with TRBD2. Trimming removed 3 bases from V and 0 bases from J; junction bases left unmatched: 2. The CDR3 length is 15 residues. Germline CDR1 reads SNHLY; CDR2 reads FYNNEI. The CDR3 sequence is CASSESGSSTDTQYF. Here the CDR3 DNA reads TGTGCCAGCAGTGAGAGCGGGAGCAGCACAGATACGCAGTATTTT.

This clonotype has at least ten counts. V usage is TRBV7-3 and J usage is TRBJ2-2; D gene unclear. CDR3 size: 12 residues. Germline CDR1 SGHTA, CDR2 FQGTGA. Trimming took 0 bases from V and 4 from J, leaving 0 bases between them. Here the CDR3 reads CASSLTTGELFF. CDR3 sequence (DNA): TGTGCCAGCAGCTTAACCACCGGGGAGCTGTTTTTT.